Presented here are 17 T cell receptor beta chains from one specimen sequenced in a study of graft-versus-host responses after intestinal transplantation. Repertoires were generated with immunoSEQ multiplex PCR, while TCRdb's copy carries only in-frame clones and drops some. Here the sample spans around 130,000 clones, 90% to 95% being singletons. These receptors lack a known antigen. The sequencing used unstimulated CD4+ T cells sorted from spleen or lymph node cells, collected before intestinal transplant. Receptors were obtained from a human donor who received an intestinal transplant.

V usage is TRBV5-3 and J usage is TRBJ2-2; the D gene could be TRBD1 or TRBD2 (7 bases each). TRBV5-3 counts as an open reading frame of uncertain function. The CDR3 is made up of 16 amino acids. V lost 2 bases, J lost 1 base, and 12 bases lay in between. CDR3 nucleotide sequence: TGTGCCAGAAGCTTATCAGGGGGGGGGAACACCGGGGAGCTGTTTTTT. This encodes CARSLSGGGNTGELFF.

The rearrangement uses TRBV7-6 and TRBJ2-1; D not certain. V was shortened by 2 bases and J by 8 bases, with 16 bases between the two germline ends. The CDR3 loop spans 15 amino acids. Germline V lookup: CDR1 SGHVS, CDR2 FNYEAQ. CDR3 residues: CASSLSSPRLDEQFF. The CDR3 DNA is TGTGCCAGCAGCTTAAGCTCCCCTCGACTCGATGAGCAGTTCTTC.

The chain carries TRBV19 and TRBJ1-2; possibly TRBD1 for D (6 bases). The germline V gene encodes CDR1 LNHDA and CDR2 SQIVND (reference sequence). Trimming left V 9 bases short and J 8 bases short, with 22 bases between. The CDR3 runs to 14 residues. Here the CDR3 reads CASTSDRFLWGYTF. As DNA, the CDR3 is TGTGCCAGCACCTCCGACAGGTTTCTATGGGGCTACACCTTC.

As concerns this clone: Germline and junction disagree at one end, which may indicate a read error. The chain is built from TRBV7-7 and TRBJ2-7; D might be TRBD2 (5 bases). This CDR3 has 17 amino acids. Germline CDR1 reads SSHAT; CDR2 reads FNYEAQ (reference sequence). CDR3 coding DNA: TGTGCCAGCACCTTAGATCGAAACGGGATTGGGACCTACGAGCAGTACTTC. It translates to CASTLDRNGIGTYEQYF.

The chain links TRBV5-1 to TRBJ2-7; a possible D gene is TRBD2 (5 bases). Trimming shortened V by 4 bases and J by 4 bases, and 12 bases separated the two germline ends. Germline CDR1 reads SGHRS; CDR2 reads YFSETQ. The CDR3 length is 13 residues. CDR3 in amino acids: CASSTDGVYEQYF. The DNA for the CDR3 is TGCGCCAGCAGCACAGACGGGGTGTACGAGCAGTACTTC.

V and J are TRBV7-3 and TRBJ2-7, with TRBD1 as a possible D gene (6 bases). The germline gives CDR1 SGHTA, CDR2 FQGTGA. Trimming removed 6 bases at V and 6 bases at J, with 15 bases between. The CDR3 totals 13 residues. The CDR3 loop reads CASRYTGSGEQYF. The DNA for the CDR3 is TGTGCCAGCAGGTATACAGGGTCCGGCGAGCAGTACTTC.

A single count supports this clone. Other nucleotide sequences in the sample specify the same CDR3. V and J are TRBV18 and TRBJ1-2; 9 bases agree with TRBD1. Losses at the gene ends were 2 bases for V and 8 bases for J; bases not matched to a gene: 12. Looked up from germline, CDR1 is KGHSH and CDR2 is LQKENI. The CDR3 extends over 16 amino acids. For the CDR3, the DNA is TGTGCCAGCTCACCAGTACAGGGGGCGCGGTTAGGGGGCTACACCTTC. Translating it yields CASSPVQGARLGGYTF. The entire variable domain, with the rest obtained from reference TRBV18 and TRBJ1-2, is as follows: NAGVMQNPRHLVRRRGQEARLRCSPMKGHSHVYWYRQLPEEGLKFMVYLQKENIIDESGMPKERFSAEFPKEGPSILRIQQVVRGDSAAYFCASSPVQGARLGGYTFGSGTRLTVV.

The CDR3 protein is CASSPRQGSSYEQYF. The DNA of the CDR3 is TGTGCCAGCAGCCCCCGACAGGGGAGCTCCTACGAGCAGTACTTC. V is TRBV9 and J is TRBJ2-7; the match to TRBD1 covers 8 bases. Germline V gene lookup returns CDR1 SGDLS and CDR2 YYNGEE. V trimming: 4 bases; J trimming: 0 bases; junction bases outside the gene matches: 6. The CDR3 is made up of 15 amino acids.

This clone was counted once. J is TRBJ1-5 and V is TRBV6-5; unclear D gene. Trimming took 5 bases from V and 4 from J, leaving 12 bases between them. From germline, CDR1 is MNHEY and CDR2 SVGAGI. This CDR3 region has 14 residues. The CDR3 loop reads CASSDTAGNQPQHF. CDR3 DNA sequence: TGTGCCAGCAGTGATACGGCGGGAAATCAGCCCCAGCATTTT.

V is TRBV23-1 and J is TRBJ1-4; D is unresolved. Being an ORF, TRBV23-1 has a function that is uncertain. V was shortened by 8 bases and J by 0 bases, with 16 bases between the two germline ends. CDR3 size: 16 residues. This chain's CDR3 is CASSWGRAATNEKLFF. Here the CDR3 DNA reads TGCGCCAGCTCTTGGGGAAGGGCTGCAACTAATGAAAAACTGTTTTTT.

The V and J genes are TRBV6-5 and TRBJ2-6, with D uncertain. The V end lost 6 bases, the J end lost 3 bases, and 12 bases lay between the germline ends. Germline values: CDR1 MNHEY, CDR2 SVGAGI. The CDR3 has 15 amino acids. CDR3: CASSRPSYGANVLTF. The CDR3 DNA follows: TGTGCCAGCAGCCGACCCTCCTATGGGGCCAACGTCCTGACTTTC.

Details on this clone: The sample holds other DNA sequences that translate to the same CDR3. The chain employs TRBV5-1 and TRBJ2-5, with D perhaps matching TRBD2 (6 bases). The germline CDR1 and CDR2 sequences are SGHRS and YFSETQ. With 7 bases removed from V and 0 bases from J, the gap between germline ends came to 10 bases. The CDR3 consists of 13 residues. CDR3 nucleotide sequence: TGCGCCAGCTCCGGGGGTAACCAAGAGACCCAGTACTTC. This codes for CASSGGNQETQYF.

The CDR3, as DNA: TGTGCCAGCATTTCCGCCCAGAGCTCCTATAATTCACCCCTCCACTTT. This codes for CASISAQSSYNSPLHF. This sequence joins TRBV2 and TRBJ1-6; D unresolved. Germline CDR1 is SNHLY and CDR2 is FYNNEI. Trimming stripped 7 bases from V and 0 bases from J, with 13 bases between. This CDR3 has 16 residues.

This clone was counted a few times. This rearrangement joins TRBV6-5 to TRBJ2-7; D uncertain. Trimming pared 0 bases from V and 0 bases from J, leaving 9 bases between. The CDR3 totals 15 residues. Germline CDR1 and CDR2: MNHEY and SVGAGI. CDR3 bases: TGTGCCAGCAGTTACTCGGGTCAGGCCTCCTACGAGCAGTACTTC. Translation gives CASSYSGQASYEQYF.

The chain couples TRBV30 to TRBJ1-2; 9 bases fit TRBD1. V trimming: 3 bases; J trimming: 7 bases; junction bases outside the gene matches: 6. The germline gives CDR1 GTSNPN, CDR2 SVGIG (reference sequence). This CDR3 spans 13 amino acids. The DNA of the CDR3 is TGTGCCTGGAGCGTACAGGGGGCAGGTGGCTACACCTTC. Protein: CAWSVQGAGGYTF.

This chain uses TRBV6-1 with TRBJ2-7, with TRBD1 as a possible D gene (6 bases). V lost 3 bases to trimming and J lost 2 bases, with 11 bases between them. CDR3 length equals 14 residues. Germline loops: CDR1 MNHNS, CDR2 SASEGT. DNA for the CDR3: TGTGCCAGCAGTGACAGGGGAGTACCCTACGAGCAGTACTTC. Protein: CASSDRGVPYEQYF.

The CDR3 coding sequence is TGTGCCAGCAGTGTGCAGGGGGCTTACGAGCAGTACTTC. Translation: CASSVQGAYEQYF. The V and J genes are TRBV25-1 and TRBJ2-7; 8 nucleotides align to TRBD1. Per germline, CDR1 MGHDK and CDR2 SYGVNS. V trimming: 4 bases; J trimming: 4 bases; junction bases outside the gene matches: 3. This CDR3 is built from 13 residues.